Listed here is a single T cell receptor beta chain. The antigen is unknown. This sample was taken from a study of CD8 T cells in Susac syndrome. Looking at the study overall: Treatment at blood withdrawal was none, corticosteroids, or intravenous immunoglobulin alone in Susac syndrome patients. Regarding the study as a whole: The study recognized that the number of individuals in its TCR sequencing and HLA analysis was relatively small.

Germline assignment: CDR1 DFQATT and CDR2 SNEGSKA (reference sequence). There are 15 residues in the CDR3. With 6 bases clipped from V and 5 bases from J, the junction kept 9 bases outside the gene matches. Sequencing of TCR beta was carried out in blood CD8+ and CD4+ T cells. Isolation of CD8+ and CD4+ T cells was performed negatively, whereas enrichment of TEMRA cells was done by FACS. RNA amounts of roughly 0.45 to 1 ug underwent reverse transcription with random hexamers. TCRdb used MiXCR to reprocess the immunoSEQ multiplex PCR reads, holding one entry per CDR3 protein. The sample holds 200,000 to 300,000 distinct CDR3 sequences, approximately 95% seen once.

This sequence originates from a human donor with Susac syndrome. V usage is TRBV20-1 and J usage is TRBJ2-3, with 12 bases aligning to TRBD2. The sequenced material came from CD4+ T cells from PBMCs. The CDR3 is CSATGTSGFGDTQYF. In DNA form, the CDR3 reads TGCAGTGCAACTGGGACTAGCGGGTTTGGAGATACGCAGTATTTT.